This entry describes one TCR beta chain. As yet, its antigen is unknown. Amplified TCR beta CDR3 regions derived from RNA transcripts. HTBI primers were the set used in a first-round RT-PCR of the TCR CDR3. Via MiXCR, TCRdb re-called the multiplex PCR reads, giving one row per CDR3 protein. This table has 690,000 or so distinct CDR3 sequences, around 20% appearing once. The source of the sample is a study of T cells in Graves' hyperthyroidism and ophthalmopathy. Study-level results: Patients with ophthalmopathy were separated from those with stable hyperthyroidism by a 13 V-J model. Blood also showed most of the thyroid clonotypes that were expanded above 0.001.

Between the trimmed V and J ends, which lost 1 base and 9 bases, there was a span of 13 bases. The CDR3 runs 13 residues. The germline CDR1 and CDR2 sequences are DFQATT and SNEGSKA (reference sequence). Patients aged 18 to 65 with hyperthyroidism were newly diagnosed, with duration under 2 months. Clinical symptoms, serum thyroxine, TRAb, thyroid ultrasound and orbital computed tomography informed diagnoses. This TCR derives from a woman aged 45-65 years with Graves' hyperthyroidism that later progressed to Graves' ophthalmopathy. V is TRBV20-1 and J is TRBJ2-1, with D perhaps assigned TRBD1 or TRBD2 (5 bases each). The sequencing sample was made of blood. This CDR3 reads CSARAPGDGEQFF. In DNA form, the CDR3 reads TGCAGTGCTAGAGCTCCCGGGGACGGTGAGCAGTTCTTC.